These 27 T cell receptor beta chains originate from one sample sequenced in a study of PD-L1 blockade in urothelial cancer (dated by TCRdb to about 2017). Receptors were amplified or captured by the immunoSEQ multiplex PCR assay. In TCRdb, the immuneACCESS table is reduced to in-frame sequences with V and J assigned. These tables do not hold every clone; where another copy was compared, an unresolved V gene accounts for under half, and the others remain unexplained. This sample holds approximately 80,000 clones; around 76% were observed only once. Jointly, the top ten make up around 9.5% of the sample. The source material was PBMCs, sampled around atezolizumab (anti-PD-L1) treatment. Source of these receptors: a man between 65 and 85 years old with urothelial cancer.

This chain uses TRBV19 with TRBJ1-5, with a weak D call TRBD1 (6 bases). Trimming removed 5 bases from V and 4 bases from J, with 15 bases in between. The CDR3 is made up of 15 amino acids. Germline CDR1 is LNHDA and CDR2 is SQIVND (reference sequence). Written as DNA, the CDR3 is TGTGCCAGTAGTTCCCAAGGGGGGGTAAATCAGCCCCAGCATTTT. Its protein is CASSSQGGVNQPQHF. Complete variable domain (other parts from reference TRBV19 and TRBJ1-5): DGGITQSPKYLFRKEGQNVTLSCEQNLNHDAMYWYRQDPGQGLRLIYYSQIVNDFQKGDIAEGYSVSREKKESFPLTVTSAQKNPTAFYLCASSSQGGVNQPQHFGDGTRLSIL.

The chain couples TRBV27 to TRBJ2-4, with a weak D call TRBD1 (5 bases). The V end lost 6 bases, the J end lost 4 bases, and 16 bases lay between the germline ends. This CDR3 is built from 15 residues. CDR1 MNHEY and CDR2 SMNVEV come from the germline V gene (reference sequence). In DNA, the CDR3 is TGTGCCAGCAGATCAGGGTTAATGGGAAAAAACATTCAGTACTTC. Translating it yields CASRSGLMGKNIQYF.

The chain uses TRBV29-1 and TRBJ2-4; possible D gene TRBD1, 5 bases. V shed 2 bases and J shed 2 bases, with 7 bases lying between them. Germline lookup yields CDR1 SQVTM and CDR2 ANQGSEA. This CDR3 has 13 amino acids. CDR3 region: CSVERGSKNIQYF. The CDR3 nucleotides are TGCAGCGTTGAAAGGGGCTCCAAAAACATTCAGTACTTC. The whole variable domain, remainder taken from reference TRBV29-1 and TRBJ2-4, is SAVISQKPSRDICQRGTSLTIQCQVDSQVTMMFWYRQQPGQSLTLIATANQGSEATYESGFVIDKFPISRPNLTFSTLTVSNMSPEDSSIYLCSVERGSKNIQYFGAGTRLSVL.

This clone appeared a single time. This chain links TRBV11-2 with TRBJ2-7, with D possibly matching TRBD2 (5 bases). The CDR3 loop spans 13 amino acids. The germline gives CDR1 SGHAT, CDR2 FQNNGV. Trimming left V 5 bases short and J 2 bases short, with 10 bases between. The CDR3, as DNA: TGTGCCAGCAGCCCCCGGGGTGCCTACGAGCAGTACTTC. Translation: CASSPRGAYEQYF.

This clone has just one count. The J gene is TRBJ2-3, the V gene TRBV19, with 13 bases lining up with TRBD2. The CDR3 runs 16 residues. The V and J ends lost 4 bases and 3 bases, in that order; junction bases with no gene match: 4. Per the germline V gene, CDR1 is LNHDA and CDR2 is SQIVND (reference sequence). The CDR3 spells CASSTLLAGGTDTQYF. For the CDR3, the DNA is TGTGCCAGTAGTACGTTACTAGCGGGAGGGACAGATACGCAGTATTTT.

V usage is TRBV5-4 and J usage is TRBJ1-6; D gene ambiguous. Trimming removed 4 bases from V and 7 bases from J, with 18 bases in between. Germline V CDR1 and CDR2: SGHNT, YYREEE (reference sequence). CDR3 size: 16 residues. CDR3 loop: CASSNGGGDGNSPLHF. For the CDR3, the DNA is TGTGCCAGCAGCAATGGTGGCGGGGATGGGAATTCACCCCTCCACTTT. The entire variable domain, with the rest obtained from reference TRBV5-4 and TRBJ1-6, is as follows: ETGVTQSPTHLIKTRGQQVTLRCSSQSGHNTVSWYQQALGQGPQFIFQYYREEENGRGNFPPRFSGLQFPNYSSELNVNALELDDSALYLCASSNGGGDGNSPLHFGNGTRLTVT.

V gene TRBV25-1 combines with J gene TRBJ2-7, with unresolved D. V lost 6 bases and J 1 base, leaving 10 bases between the germline ends. The germline CDR1 and CDR2 sequences are MGHDK and SYGVNS. CDR3 size: 13 residues. The CDR3 region has the DNA TGTGCCAGCAGGGCTAGTGCATCCTACGAGCAGTACTTC. It specifies CASRASASYEQYF.

The V gene is TRBV5-1, the J gene TRBJ2-7; 7 bases match TRBD2. Germline-derived CDR1 and CDR2 are SGHRS and YFSETQ. V lost 0 bases, J lost 2 bases, and 5 bases stayed unmatched. This CDR3 is built from 15 residues. This chain's CDR3 is CASSLAPGTTYEQYF. As DNA, the CDR3 is TGCGCCAGCAGCTTGGCCCCAGGGACTACCTACGAGCAGTACTTC.

The chain carries TRBV9 and TRBJ2-3; 9 positions match TRBD2. The CDR3 is made up of 16 amino acids. Trimming at V came to 0 bases and at J to 2 bases, leaving 4 bases not matched to a gene. The V gene's germline CDR1 is SGDLS and CDR2 YYNGEE. DNA for the CDR3: TGTGCCAGCAGCGTAGGGAGCGGGGGGACCACAGATACGCAGTATTTT. Its protein product is CASSVGSGGTTDTQYF.

The chain links TRBV2 to TRBJ1-2; maybe TRBD1 (5 bases). Germline CDR1 reads SNHLY; CDR2 reads FYNNEI. The CDR3 loop spans 14 amino acids. With 5 bases removed from V and 3 bases from J, the gap between germline ends came to 13 bases. The CDR3 spells CASSPGEGHYGYTF. The CDR3 DNA sequence: TGTGCCAGCAGTCCGGGGGAGGGACACTATGGCTACACCTTC.

The chain employs TRBV15 and TRBJ2-7, with D maybe TRBD1 (5 bases). Germline V CDR1 and CDR2: LNHNV, YYDKDF (reference sequence). V was trimmed by 5 bases and J by 1 base, leaving 15 bases between them. This CDR3 region has 15 residues. CDR3 protein: CATSLSGQGSYEQYF. In nucleotides, the CDR3 is TGTGCCACCAGCCTTTCCGGGCAGGGTTCCTACGAGCAGTACTTC.

This clone has a single count. The V and J genes are TRBV6-5 and TRBJ1-2; a weak D match, TRBD1 (6 bases). V was cut by 5 bases and J by 10 bases, with 11 bases left in between. Germline CDR1 and CDR2: MNHEY and SVGAGI. The CDR3 runs 11 residues. The CDR3 here is CASSRDRNYTF. The DNA of the CDR3 is TGTGCCAGCAGTCGCGACAGGAACTACACCTTC.

This chain uses TRBV7-2 with TRBJ2-3, with D possibly matching TRBD2 (5 bases). Germline CDR1 and CDR2: SGHTA and FQGNSA. CDR3 length equals 15 residues. The V end lost 5 bases, the J end lost 3 bases, and 15 bases lay between the germline ends. CDR3 protein: CASSHNGGGTDTQYF. The CDR3 DNA is TGTGCCAGCAGCCACAACGGTGGAGGTACAGATACGCAGTATTTT.

This clone was seen a few times. V and J are TRBV7-2 and TRBJ2-7; D is possibly TRBD2 (6 bases). Trimming removed 7 bases at V and 3 bases at J, with 19 bases between. CDR1 SGHTA and CDR2 FQGNSA come from the germline V gene. There are 15 residues in the CDR3. The CDR3 reads CASTMGGTSLYEQYF. As DNA, the CDR3 is TGTGCCAGCACCATGGGCGGGACCTCCCTCTACGAGCAGTACTTC. The entire variable domain, with the rest obtained from reference TRBV7-2 and TRBJ2-7, is as follows: GAGVSQSPSNKVTEKGKDVELRCDPISGHTALYWYRQSLGQGLEFLIYFQGNSAPDKSGLPSDRFSAERTGGSVSTLTIQRTQQEDSAVYLCASTMGGTSLYEQYFGPGTRLTVT.

This clone was observed a few times. CDR3 in DNA: TGTGCCAGCCGGCGGGGGACTAGCGGATACAATGAGCAGTTCTTC. Translation gives CASRRGTSGYNEQFF. The rearrangement uses TRBV2 and TRBJ2-1; 11 bases line up with TRBD2. In germline, CDR1 is SNHLY, CDR2 FYNNEI. V shed 8 bases, J shed 4 bases, and the junction held 7 bases outside the gene matches. The CDR3 totals 15 residues.

This clone was recorded a few times. The chain employs TRBV7-9 and TRBJ1-4; D is unresolved. Trimming removed 5 bases at V and 6 bases at J, with 19 bases between. Germline V lookup: CDR1 SEHNR, CDR2 FQNEAQ (reference sequence). The CDR3 runs to 16 residues. CDR3: CASSPEIEAGYEKLFF. DNA of the CDR3: TGTGCCAGCAGCCCGGAGATCGAGGCGGGATATGAAAAACTGTTTTTT.

The chain recombines TRBV18 with TRBJ1-2; 9 bases agree with TRBD1. Per the germline V gene, CDR1 is KGHSH and CDR2 is LQKENI. The CDR3 is 16 residues long. The ends lost 3 bases at V and 7 bases at J; junction bases unmatched: 12. DNA for the CDR3: TGTGCCAGCTCACCTTCAACCCGGACAGGGGAGGTTGGCTACACCTTC. It encodes CASSPSTRTGEVGYTF.

The rearrangement uses TRBV18 and TRBJ1-2; D is perhaps TRBD1 (5 bases). Germline lookup yields CDR1 KGHSH and CDR2 LQKENI. V was clipped by 3 bases and J by 5 bases, with 13 bases between them. The CDR3 has 14 amino acids. Here the CDR3 DNA reads TGTGCCAGCTCACCCAAACAGGATAATTATGGCTACACCTTC. Translation gives CASSPKQDNYGYTF.

The sample holds one count of this clone. This chain links TRBV5-1 with TRBJ2-7; D is possibly TRBD1 (6 bases). Germline V gene sequence: CDR1 SGHRS, CDR2 YFSETQ. The ends were cut back, 6 bases at V and 0 bases at J, with 13 bases in the middle. This CDR3 has 14 residues. CDR3 nucleotides: TGCGCCAGCACCCCGGACAGCAGCTCCTACGAGCAGTACTTC. This translates into CASTPDSSSYEQYF.

V usage is TRBV7-2 and J usage is TRBJ2-2; no clear D. V lost 2 bases and J lost 3, with 4 bases in between. Germline-derived CDR1 and CDR2 are SGHTA and FQGNSA. This CDR3 is 13 amino acids long. CDR3 coding DNA: TGTGCCAGCAGCTTACAATACACCGGGGAGCTGTTTTTT. As protein: CASSLQYTGELFF. Complete variable domain (other parts from reference TRBV7-2 and TRBJ2-2): GAGVSQSPSNKVTEKGKDVELRCDPISGHTALYWYRQSLGQGLEFLIYFQGNSAPDKSGLPSDRFSAERTGGSVSTLTIQRTQQEDSAVYLCASSLQYTGELFFGEGSRLTVL.

This rearrangement joins TRBV27 to TRBJ2-5, with TRBD2 as a possible D gene (6 bases). V was pared by 4 bases and J by 5 bases, with 17 bases between. The CDR3 contains 15 residues. Germline V lookup: CDR1 MNHEY, CDR2 SMNVEV (reference sequence). CDR3 sequence (DNA): TGTGCCAGCAGTTCCCTGGGCGGGGCCGGGGAGACCCAGTACTTC. Its protein is CASSSLGGAGETQYF.

This chain connects TRBV10-3 to TRBJ2-5, with TRBD1 matching 7 bases. The V gene's germline CDR1 is ENHRY and CDR2 SYGVKD. The CDR3 extends over 13 amino acids. V shed 6 bases and J 5 bases; nucleotides not matched to a gene: 6. The CDR3 region has the DNA TGTGCCATCAGCCGACAGGGCGGGGAGACCCAGTACTTC. This sequence encodes CAISRQGGETQYF.

This clone was counted a few times. The chain carries TRBV7-9 and TRBJ2-5, with TRBD1 matching 9 bases. This CDR3 is 18 amino acids long. V was clipped by 8 bases and J by 0 bases; unmatched bases: 16. CDR1 SEHNR and CDR2 FQNEAQ come from the germline V gene (reference sequence). This CDR3 is CASLSKPSGTGNQETQYF. The DNA of the CDR3 is TGTGCCAGCTTATCAAAGCCTTCTGGGACAGGGAACCAAGAGACCCAGTACTTC.

This chain joins TRBV5-5 and TRBJ2-5, with D possibly matching TRBD2 (5 bases). This CDR3 has 14 residues. The V gene's germline CDR1 is SGHKS and CDR2 YYEKEE (reference sequence). The germline V and J ends were trimmed by 3 bases and 5 bases, with 14 bases remaining between them. The CDR3 reads CASSSGGLSETQYF. The CDR3 DNA sequence: TGTGCCAGCAGCTCGGGCGGGCTTTCGGAGACCCAGTACTTC.

V and J are TRBV5-1 and TRBJ1-2, with 8 positions matching TRBD1. J gave up 4 bases and V 0 bases, and 5 bases lay outside the gene matches. The germline gives CDR1 SGHRS, CDR2 YFSETQ. The CDR3 is made up of 15 amino acids. The CDR3 reads CASSLALTGGYGYTF. The CDR3 DNA follows: TGCGCCAGCAGCTTGGCCTTAACAGGGGGCTATGGCTACACCTTC.

The rearrangement uses TRBV25-1 and TRBJ2-5; TRBD1 aligns across 11 bases. The J segment lost 4 bases and the V segment lost 7 bases, leaving 5 bases of the junction unmatched. The CDR3 totals 14 residues. Germline values: CDR1 MGHDK, CDR2 SYGVNS. The CDR3 region is CASMDRGRAETQYF. The CDR3, as DNA: TGTGCCAGCATGGACAGGGGGCGCGCAGAGACCCAGTACTTC. The variable domain in full, with the rest retrieved from reference TRBV25-1 and TRBJ2-5, is EADIYQTPRYLVIGTGKKITLECSQTMGHDKMYWYQQDPGMELHLIHYSYGVNSTEKGDLSSESTVSRIRTEHFPLTLESARPSHTSQYLCASMDRGRAETQYFGPGTRLLVL.

The rearrangement links TRBV4-2 to TRBJ2-7; 10 nucleotides match TRBD2. The CDR3 consists of 17 residues. Trimming at V came to 0 bases and at J to 3 bases, leaving 8 bases not matched to a gene. The germline V gene encodes CDR1 LGHNA and CDR2 YNFKEQ. CDR3 coding DNA: TGTGCCAGCAGCCAAGAATCCCAAGCGGGAGGGGGCTACGAGCAGTACTTC. Its protein product is CASSQESQAGGGYEQYF.